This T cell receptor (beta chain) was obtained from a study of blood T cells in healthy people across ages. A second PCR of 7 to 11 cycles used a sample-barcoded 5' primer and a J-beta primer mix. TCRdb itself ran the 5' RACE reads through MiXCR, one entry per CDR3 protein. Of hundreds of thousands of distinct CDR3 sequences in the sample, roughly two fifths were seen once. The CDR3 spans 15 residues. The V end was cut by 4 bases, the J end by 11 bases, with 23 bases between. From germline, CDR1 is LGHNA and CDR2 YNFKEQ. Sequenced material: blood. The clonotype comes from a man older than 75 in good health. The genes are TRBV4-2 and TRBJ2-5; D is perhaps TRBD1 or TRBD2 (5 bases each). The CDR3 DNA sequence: TGTGCCAGCAGCCGGGCGAGGGGATCCACCAATGAGCAGTACTTC. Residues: CASSRARGSTNEQYF.